The entry that follows covers one TCR beta chain sequence. The repertoire was sequenced with immunoSEQ multiplex PCR; TCRdb's copy has only in-frame clones and lacks some. The table lists about 300,000 clones, around 83% of them singletons. This sample was included in a study of blood T cell repertoires in COVID-19. The overall study: The analysed material was cDNA or gDNA that came from T cells, B-cell-depleted T cells, or PBMCs.

Germline assignment: CDR1 MNHEY and CDR2 SMNVEV (reference sequence). The CDR3 covers 14 residues. V shed 7 bases, J shed 6 bases, and the junction held 11 bases outside the gene matches. Source material: peripheral blood. The receptor's source is a woman in her forties or fifties with acute or convalescent COVID-19. This chain links TRBV27 with TRBJ2-7, with 8 bases identical to TRBD2. The CDR3 DNA sequence: TGTGCCAGCACCCTATCGGGAGGGTTGGGCGAGCAGTACTTC. Translated: CASTLSGGLGEQYF.